A single TCR beta chain is shown here with its context. This CDR3 contains 14 residues. The germline V gene encodes CDR1 PRHDT and CDR2 FYEKMQ (reference sequence). V shed 5 bases, J shed 4 bases, and the junction held 4 bases outside the gene matches. The entry originates in a study of blood T cell repertoires in COVID-19. Produced via immunoSEQ multiplex PCR; TCRdb's table is partial and in-frame only. The sample lists tens of thousands of clones, roughly three quarters occurring once. The source is a man in his fifties or sixties with active or convalescent COVID-19. Sequencing was done on a sample of peripheral blood. The chain carries TRBV13 and TRBJ1-1, with 10 bases fitting TRBD1. CDR3 nucleotide sequence: TGTGCCAGCAGCGACAGGGGGCATGGCACTGAAGCTTTCTTT. Its translation: CASSDRGHGTEAFF.